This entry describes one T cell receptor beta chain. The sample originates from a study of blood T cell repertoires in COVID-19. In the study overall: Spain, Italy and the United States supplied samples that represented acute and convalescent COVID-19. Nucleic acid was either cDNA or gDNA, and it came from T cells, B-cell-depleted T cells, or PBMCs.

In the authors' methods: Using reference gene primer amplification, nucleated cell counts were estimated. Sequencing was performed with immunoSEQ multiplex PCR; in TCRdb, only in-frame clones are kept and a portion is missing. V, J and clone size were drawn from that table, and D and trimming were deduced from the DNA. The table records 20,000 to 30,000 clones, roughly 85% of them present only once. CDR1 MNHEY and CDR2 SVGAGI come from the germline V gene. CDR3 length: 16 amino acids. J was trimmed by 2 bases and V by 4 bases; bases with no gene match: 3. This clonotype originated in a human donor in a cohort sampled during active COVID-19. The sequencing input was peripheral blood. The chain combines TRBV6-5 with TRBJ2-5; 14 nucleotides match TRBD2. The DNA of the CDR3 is TGTGCCAGCAGTTTTGGACTAGCGGGGGGACAAGAGACCCAGTACTTC. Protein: CASSFGLAGGQETQYF.